This is a list of T cell receptor beta chains from one sample in a study of T cell responses to AZD1222 COVID-19 vaccine. Assay used: immunoSEQ multiplex PCR; TCRdb lists only in-frame clones, some missing. The sample includes more than 150,000 clones, about 92% seen only once; the top ten take roughly a tenth. The material sequenced was peripheral blood, taken on day 0 of AZD1222 vaccination. The receptors here all came from an adult in good health. The CDR3 runs from the conserved cysteine through the conserved F or W. Not every row has a clone size; where given, it reads once, few, many or a size class.

j_call clone_size v_call cdr3_aa
TRBJ2-5 NA TRBV7-9 CASSLAGLAGGRETQYF
TRBJ2-2 once TRBV6-1 CASSEFPNTGELFF
TRBJ2-1 NA TRBV30 CAWSTHRGNEQFF
TRBJ2-1 NA TRBV12-5 CASGGLGQSSYNEQFF
TRBJ1-2 NA TRBV7-9 CASSLEAGVPDGYTF
TRBJ1-1 once TRBV7-9 CASSTVGQGNTEAFF
TRBJ1-6 once TRBV6-5 CASTIAPYNSPLHF
TRBJ2-2 NA TRBV9 CASSAPTGGTPNTGELFF
TRBJ1-1 NA TRBV6-2/TRBV6-3 CASSYSMTSRQGSFF
TRBJ2-2 once TRBV25-1 CASREGTGELFF
TRBJ1-1 NA TRBV4-1 CASSQVPPGQNTEAFF
TRBJ2-7 NA TRBV30 CAWSKGRAYEQYF
TRBJ2-3 NA TRBV19 CASSGGSGSPRGTDTQYF
TRBJ2-1 NA TRBV2 CASRTVGPLWGGNEQFF
TRBJ1-5 NA TRBV6-6 CASSTGATYQPQHF
TRBJ1-2 NA TRBV5-6 CASSLAGYGYTF
TRBJ1-1 NA TRBV5-1 CASSDQGNTEAFF
TRBJ2-3 few TRBV10-3 CAISGDMRTDTQYF
TRBJ1-1 NA TRBV28 CASSSPTGGNTEAFF
TRBJ1-3 NA TRBV5-5 CASSSQGNGNTIYF
TRBJ1-1 NA TRBV9 CASSVAPLTEAFF
TRBJ1-2 NA TRBV25-1 CASRGTSNYGYTF
TRBJ1-3 NA TRBV5-1 CASSLDTTSGNTIYF
TRBJ2-7 NA TRBV5-4 CASSAASWTYEQYF
TRBJ1-2 NA TRBV7-2 CASSSPRRTRVFGYTF
TRBJ2-7 NA TRBV3-1/TRBV3-2 CASSQVPTGASYEQYF
TRBJ2-2 NA TRBV9 CASSVGIAGGNTGELFF
TRBJ2-2 NA TRBV19 CASSIVDSANTGELFF
TRBJ2-1 NA TRBV7-9 CASSSGTGFYNEQFF
TRBJ2-7 NA TRBV5-8 CASLGRTGENEQYF